This entry features one TCR beta chain sequence. The antigen remains undetermined. The assay was immunoSEQ multiplex PCR, and TCRdb's table has in-frame clones only and misses some. The sample consists of 140,000 or so clones, 90% to 95% of them appearing once. This sample was included in a study of T cell responses to AZD1222 COVID-19 vaccine. Study outcomes and limitations: Across spike, vaccine-associated CD4 TCRs were found, dominant at 160-218 and 743-854. Spike-specific TCR depth and breadth grew after two AZD1222 doses.

V was trimmed by 0 bases and J by 12 bases, leaving 9 bases between them. The CDR3 is made up of 11 amino acids. Germline V gives CDR1 GTSNPN, CDR2 SVGIG (reference sequence). The receptor was derived from an adult in good health. The sequenced sample was peripheral blood, obtained on day 0 of AZD1222 vaccination. The J gene is TRBJ1-5, the V gene TRBV30; D is unresolved. The DNA of the CDR3 is TGTGCCTGGAGTGTAGGCCAGAGCCAGCATTTT. It codes for CAWSVGQSQHF. The whole variable domain, filled in from reference TRBV30 and TRBJ1-5, reads SQTIHQWPATLVQPVGSPLSLECTVEGTSNPNLYWYRQAAGRGLQLLFYSVGIGQISSEVPQNLSASRPQDRQFILSSKKLLLSDSGFYLCAWSVGQSQHFGDGTRLSIL.